The entry that follows covers one T cell receptor (beta chain) sequence. The data were obtained in a study of shared clonotypes between healthy human individuals. Assay: immunoSEQ multiplex PCR; the TCRdb copy retains only in-frame clones and omits some. The sample shows over a million clones, approximately 98% of them seen only once. V gave up 3 bases and J gave up 5 bases; unmatched junction bases: 12. Germline V lookup: CDR1 MGHDK, CDR2 SYGVNS. The CDR3 sequence is 18 residues long. The TCR originated in a man younger than 40 in good health. The sample comprised naive CD4+ T cells sorted from blood. Subset: CD45RA+ positively selected. The V call is TRBV25-1, the J call TRBJ2-2; 10 bases agree with TRBD2. For the CDR3, the DNA is TGTGCCAGCAGTGACTCAGGACTAGCGGATAGGCGGACCGGGGAGCTGTTTTTT. This translates into CASSDSGLADRRTGELFF. The entire variable domain, with the rest obtained from reference TRBV25-1 and TRBJ2-2, is as follows: EADIYQTPRYLVIGTGKKITLECSQTMGHDKMYWYQQDPGMELHLIHYSYGVNSTEKGDLSSESTVSRIRTEHFPLTLESARPSHTSQYLCASSDSGLADRRTGELFFGEGSRLTVL.